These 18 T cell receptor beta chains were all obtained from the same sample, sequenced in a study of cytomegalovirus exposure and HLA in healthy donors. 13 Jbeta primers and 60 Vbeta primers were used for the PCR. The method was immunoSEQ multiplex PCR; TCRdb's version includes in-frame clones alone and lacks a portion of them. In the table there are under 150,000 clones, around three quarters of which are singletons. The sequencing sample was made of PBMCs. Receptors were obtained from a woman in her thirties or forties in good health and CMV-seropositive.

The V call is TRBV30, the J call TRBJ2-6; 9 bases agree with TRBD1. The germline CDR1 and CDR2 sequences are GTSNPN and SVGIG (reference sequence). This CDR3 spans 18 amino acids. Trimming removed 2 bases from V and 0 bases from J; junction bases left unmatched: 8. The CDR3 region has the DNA TGTGCCTGGAGTTCGGGACAGGGAAGGCCCTCTGGGGCCAACGTCCTGACTTTC. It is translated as CAWSSGQGRPSGANVLTF.

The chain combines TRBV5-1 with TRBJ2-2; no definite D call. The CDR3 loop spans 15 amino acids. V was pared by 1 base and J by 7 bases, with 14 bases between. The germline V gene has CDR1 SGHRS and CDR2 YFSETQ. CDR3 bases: TGCGCCAGCAGCTTGAGTACAGATTACGGCGGGGAGCTGTTTTTT. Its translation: CASSLSTDYGGELFF.

CDR3 bases: TGCGCCAGCAGCTCGGGGACTACCCAAGAGACCCAGTACTTC. Encoded protein: CASSSGTTQETQYF. The chain employs TRBV5-1 and TRBJ2-5, with 7 bases identical to TRBD2. Per germline, CDR1 SGHRS and CDR2 YFSETQ. The CDR3 has 14 amino acids. V lost 3 bases, J lost 1 base, and 3 bases stayed unmatched.

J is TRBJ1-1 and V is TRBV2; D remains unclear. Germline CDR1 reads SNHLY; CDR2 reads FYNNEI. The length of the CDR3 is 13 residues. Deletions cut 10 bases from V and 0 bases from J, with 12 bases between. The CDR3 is CATEEGMNTEAFF. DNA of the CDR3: TGTGCCACCGAGGAGGGTATGAACACTGAAGCTTTCTTT.

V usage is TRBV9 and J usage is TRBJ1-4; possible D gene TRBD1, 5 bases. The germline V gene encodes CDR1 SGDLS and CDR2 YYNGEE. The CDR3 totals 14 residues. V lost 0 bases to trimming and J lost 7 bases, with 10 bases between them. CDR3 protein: CASSVGQRSEKLFF. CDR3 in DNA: TGTGCCAGCAGCGTAGGACAGAGAAGTGAAAAACTGTTTTTT.

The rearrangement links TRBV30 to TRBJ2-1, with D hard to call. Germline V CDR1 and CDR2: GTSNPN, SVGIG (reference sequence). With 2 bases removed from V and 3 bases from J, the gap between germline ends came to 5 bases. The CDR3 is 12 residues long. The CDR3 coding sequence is TGTGCCTGGAGTTTAAACTACAATGAGCAGTTCTTC. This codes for CAWSLNYNEQFF.

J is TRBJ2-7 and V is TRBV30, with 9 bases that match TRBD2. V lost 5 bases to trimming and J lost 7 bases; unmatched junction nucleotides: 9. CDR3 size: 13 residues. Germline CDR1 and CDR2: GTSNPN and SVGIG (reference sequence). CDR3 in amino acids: CAWENIAGAEQYF. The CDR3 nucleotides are TGTGCCTGGGAAAATATAGCGGGAGCAGAGCAGTACTTC.

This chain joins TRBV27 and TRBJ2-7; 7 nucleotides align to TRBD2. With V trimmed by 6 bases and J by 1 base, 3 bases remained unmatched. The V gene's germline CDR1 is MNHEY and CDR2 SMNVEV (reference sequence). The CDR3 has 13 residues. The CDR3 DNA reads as TGTGCCAGCAGAGCGGGGCGATCCTACGAGCAGTACTTC. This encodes CASRAGRSYEQYF.

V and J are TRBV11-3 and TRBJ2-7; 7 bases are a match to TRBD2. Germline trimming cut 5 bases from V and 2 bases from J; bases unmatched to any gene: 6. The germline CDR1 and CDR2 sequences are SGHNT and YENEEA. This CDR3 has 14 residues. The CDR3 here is CASSDSGPAYEQYF. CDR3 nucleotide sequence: TGTGCCAGCAGCGATAGCGGGCCCGCCTACGAGCAGTACTTC.

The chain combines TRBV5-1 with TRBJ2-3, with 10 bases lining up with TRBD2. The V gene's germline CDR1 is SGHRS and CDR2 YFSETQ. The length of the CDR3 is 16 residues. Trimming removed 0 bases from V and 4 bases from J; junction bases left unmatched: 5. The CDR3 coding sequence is TGCGCCAGCAGCTTGGCAAGCGGGAGGGGTCCAGATACGCAGTATTTT. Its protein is CASSLASGRGPDTQYF.

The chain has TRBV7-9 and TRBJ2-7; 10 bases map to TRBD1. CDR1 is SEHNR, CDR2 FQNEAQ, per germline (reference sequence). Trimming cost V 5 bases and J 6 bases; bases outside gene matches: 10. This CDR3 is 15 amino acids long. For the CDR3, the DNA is TGTGCCAGCAGCCGATACTCGACAGGGGGCTCCGAGCAGTACTTC. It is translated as CASSRYSTGGSEQYF.

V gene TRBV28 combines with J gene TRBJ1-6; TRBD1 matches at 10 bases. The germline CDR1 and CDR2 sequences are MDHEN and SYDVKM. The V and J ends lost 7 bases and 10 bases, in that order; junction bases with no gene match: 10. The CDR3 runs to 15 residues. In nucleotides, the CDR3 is TGTGCCAGCACCTCGGGGACAGGGGTTAGATCACCCCTCCACTTT. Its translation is CASTSGTGVRSPLHF.

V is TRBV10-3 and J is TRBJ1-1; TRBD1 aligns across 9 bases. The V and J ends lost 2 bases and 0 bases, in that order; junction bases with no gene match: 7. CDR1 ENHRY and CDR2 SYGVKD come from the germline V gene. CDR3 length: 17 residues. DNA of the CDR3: TGTGCCATCAGTGAGACGTCGGACAGGGGCATGAACACTGAAGCTTTCTTT. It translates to CAISETSDRGMNTEAFF.

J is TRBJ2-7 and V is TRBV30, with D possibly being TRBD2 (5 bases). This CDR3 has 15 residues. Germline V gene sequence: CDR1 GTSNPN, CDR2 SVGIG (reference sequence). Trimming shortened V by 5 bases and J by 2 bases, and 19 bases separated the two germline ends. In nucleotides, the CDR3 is TGTGCCTGGTCAAAAGCCGGGATTCTTGCCTACGAGCAGTACTTC. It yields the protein CAWSKAGILAYEQYF.

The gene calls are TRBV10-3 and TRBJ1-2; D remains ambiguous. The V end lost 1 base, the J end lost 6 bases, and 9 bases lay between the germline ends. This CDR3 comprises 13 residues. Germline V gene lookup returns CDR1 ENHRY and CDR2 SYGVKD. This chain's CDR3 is CAISEYKQDGYTF. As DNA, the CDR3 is TGTGCCATCAGTGAGTATAAGCAGGATGGCTACACCTTC.

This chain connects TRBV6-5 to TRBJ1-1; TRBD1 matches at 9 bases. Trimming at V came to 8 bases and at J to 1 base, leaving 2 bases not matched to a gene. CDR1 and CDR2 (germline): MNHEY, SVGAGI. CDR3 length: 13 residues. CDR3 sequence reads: CASGTGKNTEAFF. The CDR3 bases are TGTGCCAGCGGGACAGGGAAGAACACTGAAGCTTTCTTT.

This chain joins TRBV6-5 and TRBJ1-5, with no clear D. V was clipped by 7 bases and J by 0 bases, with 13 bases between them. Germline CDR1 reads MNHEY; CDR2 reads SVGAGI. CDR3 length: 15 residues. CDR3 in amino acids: CASKLRVYSNQPQHF. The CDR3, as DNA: TGTGCCAGCAAGCTACGGGTTTATAGCAATCAGCCCCAGCATTTT.

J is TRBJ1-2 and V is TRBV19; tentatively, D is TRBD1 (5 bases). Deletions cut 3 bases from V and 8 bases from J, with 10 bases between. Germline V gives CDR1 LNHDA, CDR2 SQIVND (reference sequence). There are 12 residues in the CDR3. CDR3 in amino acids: CASSMGGYGYTF. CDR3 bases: TGTGCCAGTAGTATGGGGGGTTACGGCTACACCTTC.